This record concerns one T cell receptor (beta chain) sequence. What it recognizes is unknown. The data were obtained in a study of lymphopenia after photon versus proton radiotherapy. Study results and caveats: Larger post-nadir TCR diversity loss correlated inversely with survival in deceased patients. After lymphocyte nadir, photon-treated repertoires showed oligoclonal expansion, especially CD8+ Temra. Better survival with proton therapy was suggested as possible, not demonstrated. Under photons, naive T cells and diversity fell while effector/memory populations rose.

Using immunoSEQ multiplex PCR, the repertoire was profiled, and TCRdb retains in-frame clones only, with some absent. The sample lists some 42,000 clones, about 80% occurring once. The CDR3 spans 15 residues. Between the trimmed V and J ends, which lost 8 bases and 5 bases, there was a span of 19 bases. Germline V gene data show CDR1 as SGHVS and CDR2 as FNYEAQ. The source is a woman aged 70-85 years with pancreatic cancer. The chain is built from TRBV7-6 and TRBJ2-1; D might be TRBD1 (5 bases). The source was peripheral blood, collected from a patient treated with proton-based radiotherapy. The CDR3 loop is CASGAQGLWDNEQFF. The CDR3 DNA is TGTGCCAGCGGGGCCCAGGGTTTGTGGGACAATGAGCAGTTCTTC.